There are many counts of the clone carrying this T cell receptor beta chain. Its target is not known. The CDR3 spans 16 residues. The ends were cut back, 0 bases at V and 8 bases at J, with 17 bases in the middle. The germline V gene encodes CDR1 DFQATT and CDR2 SNEGSKA (reference sequence). The entry originates in a study of breast tumors, draining lymph nodes, adjacent tissues. MiXCR, run by TCRdb on the multiplex PCR reads, gives a single entry per CDR3 protein. This sample has roughly 120,000 distinct CDR3 sequences; 15% to 20% occur once, and the top ten carry about 3.7%. Samples came from axillary lymph nodes draining the breast cancer. Study results and caveats: The lymph node origin of tumor T cells was framed as consistent with a hypothesis, not demonstrated. Compared with lymph nodes, tumors were less diverse; compared with nontumor tissue, more.

This sequence was found in a female donor with breast cancer. Some clones in this sample may be carry-over from other donors' samples. The chain recombines TRBV20-1 with TRBJ1-6, with D perhaps matching TRBD1 (6 bases). Sequencing was performed on axillary lymph node tissue. The CDR3 reads CSARDPQTGGYSPLHF. In DNA, the CDR3 is TGCAGTGCTAGAGATCCTCAGACTGGGGGCTATTCACCCCTCCACTTT.